A selection of T cell receptor beta chains follows, all from one sample in a study of tumor and adjacent non-tumor tissue in lung cancer. Each CDR3 protein is one row after TCRdb ran MiXCR on the multiplex PCR reads. Of 90,000 to 100,000 distinct CDR3 sequences listed, more than 80% were seen once; the top ten hold around 30%. Sequenced material: distant non-tumor lung tissue. The receptors were sampled from a man between 60 and 75 years old with small cell lung cancer. Each CDR3 is given with its conserved first and last residue. The D gene is left open where the match is weak. Clone size appears in some rows only: once, few, many, or a class for an expanded clone.

J	size	D	V	DNA	CDR3
TRBJ2-1	-	TRBD2	TRBV4-1	TGCGCCAGCAGACGAGAAACAACAAGGACTAGCGGGTTCAATGAGCAGTTCTTC	CASRRETTRTSGFNEQFF
TRBJ2-7	-	-	TRBV29-1	TGCAGCGCTACTCCGGGGACGGGGCCTACCTACGATCAGTACTTC	CSATPGTGPTYDQYF
TRBJ1-1	-	TRBD1	TRBV11-3	TGTGCCAGCAGCTCCCACATACAGGGGTACGCTTTCTTT	CASSSHIQGYAFF
TRBJ1-6	many	-	TRBV7-8	TGTGCCAGCAGCTTAAGGCTGGCAGGAGATTATAATTCACCCCTCCACTTT	CASSLRLAGDYNSPLHF
TRBJ2-1	few	-	TRBV11-2	TGTGCCAGCAGTTTAGCGTGGGACAATGAGCAGTTCTTC	CASSLAWDNEQFF
TRBJ2-1	-	TRBD2	TRBV7-3	TGTGCCAGCAGCTTGCGCAGCGGGAGGGCAGTCTACAATGAGGAGTTCTTC	CASSLRSGRAVYNEEFF
TRBJ2-5	-	-	TRBV12-3/TRBV12-4	TGTGCCGGCAGTCCCTATGGCGGAGGACAAGAGACCCAGTACTTC	CAGSPYGGGQETQYF
TRBJ2-1	-	-	TRBV6-5	TGTGCGAGCAGTTACTCTGGGGGAGTGGGCAATGAGCAGTGCTTC	CASSYSGGVGNEQCF
TRBJ1-2	-	-	TRBV28	TGTGCCAGCAGTTTGGAGGGCCGAAACAATGGCTACACCTTC	CASSLEGRNNGYTF
TRBJ2-7	-	TRBD2	TRBV11-1	TGTGCCAGCTCGCCTGAACGCGGGGGGCTCTACGAGCAGTACTTC	CASSPERGGLYEQYF
TRBJ2-5	-	-	TRBV12-3/TRBV12-4	TGTACCAGCAGAGATCGGGGATGTGGAGAGACCCAGTACTTC	CTSRDRGCGETQYF
TRBJ2-3	-	-	TRBV28	TGTGCCAGTAGCCGAGGACAGAATTTACCCACAGATACGCAGTATTTT	CASSRGQNLPTDTQYF
TRBJ2-7	-	-	TRBV11-1	TGTGCTAGCATCTACCTCTCTTCCGGGACTGCGTACGAGCAGTACTTC	CASIYLSSGTAYEQYF
TRBJ2-1	-	-	TRBV5-4	TGTGCCAGCAGGTTTATGAAAGAGAATAACGAGCAGTTCTTC	CASRFMKENNEQFF
TRBJ2-2	-	-	TRBV6-5	TGTGGCAGCAGTTACTCCCCTCATCCAAGTAGCACCGGGGAGCTGTTTTTT	CGSSYSPHPSSTGELFF
TRBJ1-1	-	-	TRBV5-6	TGTGCCAGCAGCTTGGAACAGCTTAACATTGAAGCTTTCTTT	CASSLEQLNIEAFF
TRBJ1-4	-	TRBD1	TRBV11-2	TGTGCCAGCAGTTCCCGGGACAGCGTTAATGAAAAACTGCTTTTT	CASSSRDSVNEKLLF
TRBJ2-3	-	-	TRBV6-6	TGTGCCAGCAGTTACTCCAAGGTAGCATCAGATACGCAGTATTTC	CASSYSKVASDTQYF
TRBJ2-1	many	TRBD2	TRBV4-1	TGCGCCAGCAGCCAATCCGGGCAGCTAGCGGGGGCGGGGGCTTACAATGAGCAGTTCTTC	CASSQSGQLAGAGAYNEQFF
TRBJ1-6	-	-	TRBV13	TGTGCAAGGAGCCTAAACGACGGAAGCTCCTATAATTCACCCCTCCACTTT	CARSLNDGSSYNSPLHF
TRBJ1-4	many	-	TRBV5-1	TGCGCCAGCAGCTCCGGGTCTTCGAATGAAAAACTGTTTTTT	CASSSGSSNEKLFF
TRBJ2-3	-	-	TRBV6-1	TGTGGCAGCAGTGAAGGGGACGGACAAGGGGCGGATACGCAATATTTT	CGSSEGDGQGADTQYF
TRBJ2-2	-	-	TRBV12-3/TRBV12-4	TGTGCCAGTAGCTCAGGGGCACCCGGGGAGCTGTTTTTT	CASSSGAPGELFF
TRBJ2-3	-	-	TRBV4-1	TGCTCCAGCAGGCAAGCCGGACTATTCGATACGCAGTATTTT	CSSRQAGLFDTQYF
TRBJ2-5	many	TRBD1	TRBV5-1	TGCGCCAGCAGCCTTCCCGGGACAGAAGAGACCCAGTACTTC	CASSLPGTEETQYF
TRBJ2-2	-	-	TRBV4-2	TGTGCTAGCAGCCAAGTCCCATCACCCGGGGTGCTGTTTTTT	CASSQVPSPGVLFF
TRBJ2-7	-	TRBD2	TRBV4-2	TGTGCCAGCAGCCAAGTGACTAGCGTGGTCGAGCACTACTTC	CASSQVTSVVEHYF
TRBJ2-7	-	-	TRBV11-3	TGTGCCAGGAGCTTAACCGGGTACGAACAGTACTTC	CARSLTGYEQYF
TRBJ2-2	-	TRBD1	TRBV11-3	TGTGCCAGCAACCGGGACAGGGGAGCGTCCGGGGAGCTCTCTTTT	CASNRDRGASGELSF
TRBJ2-3	-	-	TRBV29-1	TGCAGCGTCGGCAGGGATACACAGTATTTT	CSVGRDTQYF
TRBJ2-1	-	TRBD2	TRBV9	TGTGCCAGCAGTGAAAAAGCGGGAGGGTTCGATGAGCAGTTCTTC	CASSEKAGGFDEQFF
TRBJ2-5	-	-	TRBV10-3	TGTGCCATCCGGGGACGGCAAGAGACCCAGTACTTC	CAIRGRQETQYF
TRBJ2-1	-	-	TRBV12-3/TRBV12-4	TGTGCCAGCAGTTTCACTGGGGTGCAGTTCTTC	CASSFTGVQFF
TRBJ2-1	-	-	TRBV10-2	TGTGCCGGCTGCGAGACTGGCAAGGGTGAGCAGTTCTTC	CAGCETGKGEQFF
TRBJ2-3	-	-	TRBV5-1	TGCGCCTGCAGCCCATCGGGGCCTTCAGATATGCAGTATTTT	CACSPSGPSDMQYF
TRBJ2-6	-	-	TRBV11-1	TGTGCCAGTAGCCTAGCGTACTATGGGGTCAACGTCCTGACTTTC	CASSLAYYGVNVLTF
TRBJ2-5	-	TRBD1	TRBV11-2	TGTGCCAGCAGCTCCCCGACAGGGAAGGAGTACTTC	CASSSPTGKEYF
TRBJ2-1	once	-	TRBV10-2	TGCGCCAGCAGTGATTCTAGGGTGGGTCAGAAGTTCTTC	CASSDSRVGQKFF
TRBJ2-7	-	-	TRBV20-1	TGCAGTGCTAGAGAGCAAGACGCAGACTCCTATGAGCAGTACTTC	CSAREQDADSYEQYF
TRBJ2-2	-	-	TRBV6-5	TGTGCCAGCAGTTCGGGACGGGGGACCGGGAAGCTGTTTTTT	CASSSGRGTGKLFF
TRBJ2-2	-	-	TRBV6-2/TRBV6-3	TGTGCCAGCATGCCTTTAGTGAGAGCCGGGGAGTTGTTTTTT	CASMPLVRAGELFF
TRBJ2-1	-	TRBD2	TRBV6-5	TGTGCCAGCAGTTACTCGATCTGGGGACTAGCGGGCACTGAGCAGTTCTTT	CASSYSIWGLAGTEQFF
TRBJ1-1	-	-	TRBV29-1	TGCAGGGTCTCGACAACCATGAACACTGATGCTTTCTTT	CRVSTTMNTDAFF
TRBJ1-6	once	-	TRBV28	TGTACCAGCGGAGCAGGGGATACTTATTCACCCCTCCACTTT	CTSGAGDTYSPLHF
TRBJ1-6	-	TRBD1	TRBV6-1	TGTGCCAGCAGTGAAAAGCGACAGGGGGCCAGCCCATCCCTCCACTTT	CASSEKRQGASPSLHF
TRBJ2-1	-	TRBD2	TRBV29-1	TGCAGCGTTGATGGTACTAGCGGATACAATGAGCATTTCTTC	CSVDGTSGYNEHFF
TRBJ2-3	once	-	TRBV12-3/TRBV12-4	TGTGCCAGCAGTCCTCGGGGGCGGAGGACAGATATGCAGTATTTT	CASSPRGRRTDMQYF
TRBJ1-4	-	TRBD1	TRBV6-1	TGTACCAGCAGTACAAGGGGGGACAGTGAAAAACTGTTTTTT	CTSSTRGDSEKLFF